The 23 T cell receptor beta chains below were found in one sample sequenced in a study of T-cell reconstitution after alpha-beta-depleted transplantation in children. Using unique molecular identifiers, the investigators prepared the TCRbeta library. MiXCR was run by TCRdb on the PCR reads, yielding one entry per CDR3 protein. In the table there are approximately 300,000 distinct CDR3 sequences, under 14% of which are singletons. This sample comprised peripheral blood, obtained 180 days after TCRalphabeta/CD19-depleted stem cell transplant. The receptors originated from a male patient between 2 and 10 years old who had a stem cell transplant for chronic granulomatous disease, so the T cells may come from the graft donor.

Turning to this clonotype: A much larger clone differs from this one at a single base, so this may be a read error. This chain uses TRBV20-1 with TRBJ2-1; 7 nucleotides align to TRBD1. Per the germline V gene, CDR1 is DFQATT and CDR2 is SNEGSKA (reference sequence). This CDR3 comprises 15 residues. The CDR3 spells CCARDPGQSHNEQFF. The DNA of the CDR3 is TGCTGTGCTAGAGACCCGGGACAGTCTCACAATGAGCAGTTCTTC.

This clonotype was recorded many times. CDR3 protein: CASSFNSELGGYEQYF. CDR3 DNA: TGTGCCAGCAGCTTTAATTCTGAACTGGGGGGCTACGAGCAGTACTTC. This sequence joins TRBV7-8 and TRBJ2-7; the D gene is possibly TRBD2 (6 bases). This CDR3 has 16 amino acids. Germline CDR1 and CDR2: SGHVS and FQNEAQ. Trimming removed 3 bases from V and 3 bases from J, with 18 bases in between. Complete variable domain (other parts from reference TRBV7-8 and TRBJ2-7): GAGVSQSPRYKVAKRGQDVALRCDPISGHVSLFWYQQALGQGPEFLTYFQNEAQLDKSGLPSDRFFAERPEGSVSTLKIQRTQQEDSAVYLCASSFNSELGGYEQYFGPGTRLTVT.

This clonotype has at least ten counts. The chain is built from TRBV7-6 and TRBJ2-7; D is ambiguous. The CDR3 spans 13 residues. Trimming took 2 bases from V and 2 from J, leaving 7 bases between them. Germline V lookup: CDR1 SGHVS, CDR2 FNYEAQ. CDR3 region: CASSLNRAYEQYF. CDR3 sequence (DNA): TGTGCCAGCAGCTTAAACAGAGCCTACGAGCAGTACTTC.

This clonotype has ten or more counts. The rearrangement joins TRBV5-1 to TRBJ2-5; D tentatively fits TRBD1 or TRBD2 (5 bases each). Trimming removed 3 bases from V and 7 bases from J, with 25 bases in between. Germline-derived CDR1 and CDR2 are SGHRS and YFSETQ. The length of the CDR3 is 17 residues. CDR3 coding DNA: TGCGCCAGCAGCTACGCAGCGGACGGACCAACCACAGGGACCCAGTACTTC. Its translation is CASSYAADGPTTGTQYF.

This clonotype was detected ten times or more. The chain has TRBV7-9 and TRBJ1-3, with no clear D. The CDR3 spans 12 residues. Germline V gives CDR1 SEHNR, CDR2 FQNEAQ (reference sequence). Trimming took 7 bases from V and 7 from J, leaving 11 bases between them. In DNA, the CDR3 is TGTGCCAGCATCCTACGTCTGAACACCATATATTTT. As protein: CASILRLNTIYF. Complete variable domain (other parts from reference TRBV7-9 and TRBJ1-3): DTGVSQNPRHKITKRGQNVTFRCDPISEHNRLYWYRQTLGQGPEFLTYFQNEAQLEKSRLLSDRFSAERPKGSFSTLEIQRTEQGDSAMYLCASILRLNTIYFGEGSWLTVV.

As for this clonotype: Possible read error: a much larger clone is one base away. The rearrangement joins TRBV12-3 or TRBV12-4 to TRBJ2-1, with TRBD2 matching over 13 bases. The CDR3 has 18 amino acids. This CDR3 reads CAISFSRLAGGLYNEQFF. In DNA, the CDR3 is TGTGCCATCAGTTTCTCCAGACTAGCGGGAGGTCTCTACAATGAGCAGTTCTTC.

At least ten counts were recorded for this clonotype. This chain links TRBV20-1 with TRBJ2-7; 7 bases are a match to TRBD2. The V and J ends lost 0 bases and 0 bases, in that order; junction bases with no gene match: 2. CDR3 length equals 14 residues. Germline CDR1 is DFQATT and CDR2 is SNEGSKA (reference sequence). The CDR3 loop is CSARDRDYSYEQYF. The DNA for the CDR3 is TGCAGTGCTAGAGATAGGGACTACTCCTACGAGCAGTACTTC.

The sample holds many counts of this clonotype. V gene TRBV29-1 combines with J gene TRBJ1-4, with a weak D call TRBD1 (6 bases). The CDR3 is 14 amino acids. Germline loops: CDR1 SQVTM, CDR2 ANQGSEA. The V end was cut by 3 bases, the J end by 3 bases, with 11 bases between. CDR3 protein: CSVEGGPANEKLFF. For the CDR3, the DNA is TGCAGCGTTGAGGGGGGCCCGGCTAATGAAAAACTGTTTTTT.

In regard to this clonotype: This may arise from a read error, as a much more abundant clone is one base away. This sequence joins TRBV14 and TRBJ2-3, with D perhaps matching TRBD2 (6 bases). Per the germline V gene, CDR1 is SGHDN and CDR2 is FVKESK. The CDR3 length is 18 residues. CDR3: CGSSQDWLPGADTDTQYF. The CDR3 DNA follows: TGTGGCAGCAGCCAAGATTGGTTACCGGGAGCGGACACAGATACGCAGTATTTT. The whole variable domain, filled in from reference TRBV14 and TRBJ2-3, reads EAGVTQFPSHSVIEKGQTVTLRCDPISGHDNLYWYRRVMGKEIKFLLHFVKESKQDESGMPNNRFLAERTGGTYSTLKVQPAELEDSGVYFCGSSQDWLPGADTDTQYFGPGTRLTVL.

This clonotype was observed many times. CDR3: CASPLVGGGRDTQYF. The CDR3 nucleotides read TGCGCCAGTCCCTTAGTGGGGGGGGGTAGAGATACGCAGTATTTT. The chain combines TRBV5-1 with TRBJ2-3, with 7 bases identical to TRBD2. The CDR3 runs 15 residues. V was pared by 8 bases and J by 5 bases, with 14 bases of the junction left unmatched. CDR1 is SGHRS and CDR2 is YFSETQ in the germline V gene.

This clonotype was observed many times. V is TRBV12-3 or TRBV12-4 and J is TRBJ2-6; D remains unclear. There are 14 residues in the CDR3. Between the trimmed V and J ends, which lost 4 bases and 3 bases, there was a span of 7 bases. The CDR3 is CASSSMSGANVLTF. CDR3 DNA sequence: TGTGCCAGCAGTTCGATGAGTGGGGCCAACGTCCTGACTTTC.

A single count supports this clonotype. Just one base apart from a much larger clone, this may be a read error. Without the conserved terminal phenylalanine or tryptophan, this CDR3 likely stems from a read error. V gene TRBV20-1 combines with J gene TRBJ2-1; TRBD2 matches 9 bases. The CDR3 contains 15 residues. In germline, CDR1 is DFQATT, CDR2 SNEGSKA (reference sequence). The V and J ends lost 6 bases and 4 bases, in that order; junction bases with no gene match: 10. The CDR3 region has the DNA TGCAGTGCAGAGAGGGCTAGCGGGGTATACAATGAGCAGTTCTTA. Translating it yields CSAERASGVYNEQFL.

This clonotype was seen many times. The chain carries TRBV27 and TRBJ2-6; D not resolved. This CDR3 region has 13 residues. Trimming removed 6 bases from V and 9 bases from J, with 12 bases in between. Germline V CDR1 and CDR2: MNHEY, SMNVEV (reference sequence). CDR3 DNA: TGTGCCAGCAGATTAAATGGGCGCAACGTCCTGACTTTC. Protein product: CASRLNGRNVLTF.

This clonotype was picked up many times. This chain connects TRBV20-1 to TRBJ1-1; D not certain. This CDR3 comprises 10 residues. Germline V CDR1 and CDR2: DFQATT, SNEGSKA (reference sequence). V was cut by 8 bases and J by 11 bases, with 15 bases left in between. The CDR3 sequence: CSPADLGAFF. The CDR3 DNA sequence: TGCAGTCCCGCGGACCTTGGGGCTTTCTTT.

CDR3 bases: TGTGCCAGTAGTACCGGGACAGGGGGAAATGAGCAGTTCTTC. Encoded protein: CASSTGTGGNEQFF. The chain links TRBV19 to TRBJ2-1; 11 bases agree with TRBD1. Germline V lookup: CDR1 LNHDA, CDR2 SQIVND (reference sequence). Trimming at V came to 4 bases and at J to 7 bases, leaving 3 bases not matched to a gene. This CDR3 region has 14 residues. The full variable domain, rest sourced from reference TRBV19 and TRBJ2-1, is DGGITQSPKYLFRKEGQNVTLSCEQNLNHDAMYWYRQDPGQGLRLIYYSQIVNDFQKGDIAEGYSVSREKKESFPLTVTSAQKNPTAFYLCASSTGTGGNEQFFGPGTRLTVL.

This clonotype was detected many times. The rearrangement links TRBV7-9 to TRBJ2-5; D remains ambiguous. Looked up from germline, CDR1 is SEHNR and CDR2 is FQNEAQ (reference sequence). The V end lost 1 base, the J end lost 0 bases, and 12 bases lay between the germline ends. The CDR3 covers 16 residues. The CDR3 sequence: CASSLGSGPYQETQYF. For the CDR3, the DNA is TGTGCCAGCAGCTTAGGATCAGGACCGTACCAAGAGACCCAGTACTTC.

This clonotype appeared many times. The chain couples TRBV7-3 to TRBJ2-7; D uncertain. V gave up 3 bases and J gave up 7 bases, with 7 bases separating them. Germline CDR1 reads SGHTA; CDR2 reads FQGTGA. CDR3 size: 11 residues. The CDR3 here is CASSFLKEQYF. CDR3 in DNA: TGTGCCAGCAGCTTCCTTAAAGAGCAGTACTTC.

This clonotype was observed at least ten times. This rearrangement joins TRBV5-1 to TRBJ2-1; 11 positions agree with TRBD1. The CDR3 extends over 14 amino acids. After removal of 7 bases from V and 9 bases from J, the junction contained 9 bases not matched to a gene. CDR1 and CDR2 (germline): SGHRS, YFSETQ. The CDR3 sequence: CASSGTGGSGEQFF. CDR3 in DNA: TGCGCCAGCTCCGGGACAGGGGGTTCTGGTGAGCAGTTCTTC. The full variable domain, rest sourced from reference TRBV5-1 and TRBJ2-1, is KAGVTQTPRYLIKTRGQQVTLSCSPISGHRSVSWYQQTPGQGLQFLFEYFSETQRNKGNFPGRFSGRQFSNSRSEMNVSTLELGDSALYLCASSGTGGSGEQFFGPGTRLTVL.

In this sample, this clonotype turned up many times. The genes are TRBV11-2 and TRBJ2-7; TRBD1 matches at 10 bases. CDR1 is SGHAT and CDR2 is FQNNGV in the germline V gene. The CDR3 consists of 18 residues. The junction had 8 bases not matched to a gene; V was cut back by 0 bases and J by 0 bases. The CDR3 sequence is CASSLDIRRQGASYEQYF. The DNA of the CDR3 is TGTGCCAGCAGCTTAGATATAAGGAGACAGGGGGCCTCCTACGAGCAGTACTTC.

A few counts support this clonotype. The rearrangement joins TRBV29-1 to TRBJ2-7, with TRBD1 matching 9 bases. CDR3 length: 16 residues. CDR1 and CDR2 (germline): SQVTM, ANQGSEA. Germline trimming cut 8 bases from V and 0 bases from J; bases unmatched to any gene: 14. CDR3 bases: TGCAGCTCACCGGGACAGGGTCCCTTTCTCTCCTACGAGCAGTACTTC. The encoded protein is CSSPGQGPFLSYEQYF.

This clonotype was recorded many times. This chain connects TRBV3-1 to TRBJ2-1; 11 bases match TRBD2. After removal of 6 bases from V and 8 bases from J, the junction contained 6 bases not matched to a gene. CDR1 LGHDT and CDR2 YNNKEL come from the germline V gene (reference sequence). The CDR3 is 14 amino acids. CDR3 nucleotides: TGTGCCAGCAGTCTGACTAGCGGGAAGGATGAGCAGTTCTTC. Translated, it gives CASSLTSGKDEQFF.

Turning to this clonotype: This clone may be a read error of a much larger clone one base away. The chain combines TRBV7-6 with TRBJ2-1; 7 nucleotides match TRBD1. Germline V gene data show CDR1 as SGHVS and CDR2 as FNYEAQ. The CDR3 contains 15 residues. DNA for the CDR3: TGTGCCAACAGCTTACGGACAGGCGTACTCAATGAGCAGTTCTTC. Encoded protein: CANSLRTGVLNEQFF.

Many counts were recorded for this clonotype. V usage is TRBV15 and J usage is TRBJ2-7; TRBD2 matches at 8 bases. Trimming removed 1 base from V and 3 bases from J; junction bases left unmatched: 5. The CDR3 is 15 residues long. CDR1 is LNHNV and CDR2 is YYDKDF in the germline V gene (reference sequence). In DNA, the CDR3 is TGTGCCACCAGCAGAGTAGTAGCGGGAAACTACGAGCAGTACTTC. Translating it yields CATSRVVAGNYEQYF.